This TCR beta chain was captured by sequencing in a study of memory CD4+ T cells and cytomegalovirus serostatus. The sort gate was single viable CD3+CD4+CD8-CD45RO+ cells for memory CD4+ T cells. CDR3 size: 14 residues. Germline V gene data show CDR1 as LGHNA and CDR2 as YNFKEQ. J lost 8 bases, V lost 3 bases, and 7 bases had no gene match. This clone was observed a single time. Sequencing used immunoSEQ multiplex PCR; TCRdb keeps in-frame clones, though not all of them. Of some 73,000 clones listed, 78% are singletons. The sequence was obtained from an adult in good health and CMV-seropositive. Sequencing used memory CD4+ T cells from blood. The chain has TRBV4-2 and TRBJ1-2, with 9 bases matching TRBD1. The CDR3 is CASSQDRGSKGYTF. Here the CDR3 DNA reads TGTGCCAGCAGCCAGGACAGGGGATCGAAAGGCTACACCTTC.